Below are 29 T cell receptor beta chains sequenced from a single sample in a study of blood T cells in healthy people across ages. Sample-barcoded 5' priming and a J-beta primer mix drove a second PCR of about 6 to 12 cycles. One entry per CDR3 protein results from TCRdb running MiXCR on the 5' RACE reads. The sample yields about 800,000 distinct CDR3 sequences, 20% to 25% seen once. The sample also formed part of further work on T cells of mothers and their children.

Sequences were obtained from blood. These receptors were collected from a boy younger than 18 in good health.

This chain connects TRBV28 to TRBJ2-7; TRBD1 aligns across 12 bases. The CDR3 sequence is 14 residues long. The V segment lost 6 bases and the J segment 7 bases; nucleotides outside the gene matches: 7. Per germline, CDR1 MDHEN and CDR2 SYDVKM. The CDR3 DNA sequence: TGTGCCAGCAGACCACGGGACAGGGGGCGTGAGCAGTACTTC. Its translation is CASRPRDRGREQYF.

In DNA form, the CDR3 reads TGTGCCAGCAGCTTAGTTGGACTAGCGGGCAATGAGCAGTTCTTC. Its protein is CASSLVGLAGNEQFF. The chain uses TRBV7-8 and TRBJ2-1, with 11 bases aligning to TRBD2. This CDR3 contains 15 residues. Per germline, CDR1 SGHVS and CDR2 FQNEAQ. The V gene end was trimmed by 1 base and the J gene end by 6 bases; junction bases not matched to a gene: 2.

The chain couples TRBV28 to TRBJ2-3; TRBD2 aligns across 11 bases. The V segment lost 5 bases and the J segment 1 base; nucleotides outside the gene matches: 11. The length of the CDR3 is 18 residues. In germline, CDR1 is MDHEN, CDR2 SYDVKM. Here the CDR3 reads CASSVTSGGIQGTDTQYF. CDR3 coding DNA: TGTGCCAGCAGTGTCACTAGCGGGGGAATCCAGGGCACAGATACGCAGTATTTT.

The V gene is TRBV6-2 or TRBV6-3, the J gene TRBJ2-7; 7 positions match TRBD2. V lost 5 bases and J lost 2; bases outside the gene matches: 6. Looked up from germline, CDR1 is MNHEY and CDR2 is SVGEGT. CDR3 length: 14 amino acids. The CDR3 here is CASSRRLAPYEQYF. As DNA, the CDR3 is TGTGCCAGCAGTCGCCGACTAGCTCCCTACGAGCAGTACTTC.

In DNA, the CDR3 is TGCGCCAGCAGCTTTGGCGGGAGGATCTACAATGAGCAGTTCTTC. It translates to CASSFGGRIYNEQFF. This chain connects TRBV5-1 to TRBJ2-1, with 8 bases identical to TRBD2. Trimming cost V 2 bases and J 3 bases; bases outside gene matches: 4. CDR1 and CDR2 (germline): SGHRS, YFSETQ. The CDR3 totals 15 residues.

J is TRBJ2-5 and V is TRBV29-1; D is uncertain. Between the trimmed V and J ends, which lost 4 bases and 1 base, there was a span of 7 bases. Germline CDR1 is SQVTM and CDR2 is ANQGSEA. The CDR3 has 12 amino acids. CDR3 loop: CSVATVQETQYF. Here the CDR3 DNA reads TGCAGCGTTGCCACAGTCCAAGAGACCCAGTACTTC.

This chain links TRBV7-2 with TRBJ1-1, with 12 nucleotides matching TRBD1. Looked up from germline, CDR1 is SGHTA and CDR2 is FQGNSA. Losses at the gene ends were 4 bases for V and 5 bases for J; bases not matched to a gene: 14. This CDR3 contains 18 residues. The CDR3 loop is CASSSRPGQGAGGTEAFF. The CDR3 DNA follows: TGTGCCAGCAGCTCAAGGCCGGGACAGGGGGCAGGGGGGACTGAAGCTTTCTTT.

This chain links TRBV28 with TRBJ2-5; 14 bases line up with TRBD2. The germline V gene encodes CDR1 MDHEN and CDR2 SYDVKM. Losses at the gene ends were 5 bases for V and 4 bases for J; bases not matched to a gene: 3. This CDR3 comprises 15 residues. The CDR3: CASSGTSGSRETQYF. CDR3 nucleotides: TGTGCCAGCAGTGGGACTAGCGGGAGCAGAGAGACCCAGTACTTC.

This clonotype was found a few times. The V call is TRBV7-9, the J call TRBJ2-5; D is undetermined. Trimming took off 4 bases at V and 2 bases at J, with 11 bases between the two ends. The CDR3 covers 14 residues. Germline V CDR1 and CDR2: SEHNR, FQNEAQ (reference sequence). CDR3 sequence reads: CASSWSVEQETQYF. DNA of the CDR3: TGTGCCAGCAGCTGGTCCGTCGAGCAAGAGACCCAGTACTTC.

The chain couples TRBV27 to TRBJ1-1, with 7 nucleotides matching TRBD1. Germline V gene data show CDR1 as MNHEY and CDR2 as SMNVEV (reference sequence). This CDR3 region has 19 residues. V was pared by 0 bases and J by 3 bases, with 16 bases of the junction left unmatched. In nucleotides, the CDR3 is TGTGCCAGCAGTTTATCGACCAAAGACAGGGCCAATTTATACACTGAAGCTTTCTTT. Protein: CASSLSTKDRANLYTEAFF.

V is TRBV29-1 and J is TRBJ2-6; D remains unclear. This CDR3 is built from 14 residues. Germline-derived CDR1 and CDR2 are SQVTM and ANQGSEA. V lost 7 bases, J lost 0 bases, and 10 bases lay in between. CDR3 protein: CSAKGTSGANVLTF. CDR3 nucleotide sequence: TGCAGCGCTAAAGGCACCTCTGGGGCCAACGTCCTGACTTTC.

This sequence joins TRBV7-9 and TRBJ1-4, with a weak D call TRBD1 (5 bases). Germline loops: CDR1 SEHNR, CDR2 FQNEAQ (reference sequence). V lost 5 bases, J lost 11 bases, and 15 bases lay in between. The CDR3 is 13 residues long. The CDR3 region is CASSGRRGDKLFF. The CDR3 region has the DNA TGTGCCAGCAGCGGCCGGAGGGGAGATAAACTGTTTTTT.

This clonotype was detected only a few times. V usage is TRBV5-1 and J usage is TRBJ2-7; D gene unclear. V lost 0 bases, J lost 3 bases, and 7 bases lay in between. Per germline, CDR1 SGHRS and CDR2 YFSETQ. CDR3 length equals 13 residues. CDR3 nucleotide sequence: TGCGCCAGCAGCTTGGACCCAGACTACGAGCAGTACTTC. Translation gives CASSLDPDYEQYF.

This chain connects TRBV20-1 to TRBJ2-1, with 8 positions matching TRBD2. Germline V gene lookup returns CDR1 DFQATT and CDR2 SNEGSKA (reference sequence). This CDR3 is 12 amino acids long. V was clipped by 3 bases and J by 7 bases; unmatched bases: 2. CDR3 in amino acids: CSASQRENEQFF. The CDR3 coding sequence is TGCAGTGCTAGTCAGCGGGAGAATGAGCAGTTCTTC.

This clonotype was observed a handful of times. The CDR3: CSTGASGTYEQYF. The CDR3 nucleotides are TGCAGTACGGGGGCTAGCGGAACCTACGAGCAGTACTTC. This chain joins TRBV20-1 and TRBJ2-7; D is perhaps TRBD2 (7 bases). The CDR3 spans 13 residues. The ends were cut back, 8 bases at V and 2 bases at J, with 16 bases in the middle. In germline, CDR1 is DFQATT, CDR2 SNEGSKA (reference sequence).

This clonotype turned up a few times. This chain joins TRBV10-3 and TRBJ2-5, with D hard to call. The ends were cut back, 6 bases at V and 2 bases at J, with 10 bases in the middle. Germline V CDR1 and CDR2: ENHRY, SYGVKD. The CDR3 is 13 amino acids. This CDR3 reads CAIRSLAQETQYF. The CDR3 DNA reads TGTGCCATCAGGTCGTTGGCACAAGAGACCCAGTACTTC.

The chain has TRBV20-1 and TRBJ2-7; 9 nucleotides agree with TRBD1. CDR1 DFQATT and CDR2 SNEGSKA come from the germline V gene (reference sequence). Trimming took 3 bases from V and 1 from J; bases not matched to a gene: 10. The CDR3 has 16 residues. CDR3 region: CSASDLTGGLSYEQYF. In DNA form, the CDR3 reads TGCAGTGCTAGCGACCTGACAGGGGGGTTGTCCTACGAGCAGTACTTC.

The gene calls are TRBV7-2 and TRBJ2-7, with TRBD2 matching 10 bases. The junction had 3 bases not matched to a gene; V was cut back by 1 base and J by 0 bases. Germline CDR1 reads SGHTA; CDR2 reads FQGNSA. The CDR3 totals 16 residues. The DNA for the CDR3 is TGTGCCAGCAGCTTAGAGACTAGCGGGCCCTCCTACGAGCAGTACTTC. The encoded protein is CASSLETSGPSYEQYF.

The chain is built from TRBV28 and TRBJ2-2, with 10 nucleotides matching TRBD1. V dropped 5 bases and J dropped 3; count of bases not matched to a gene: 6. CDR1 is MDHEN, CDR2 SYDVKM, per germline. The CDR3 covers 16 residues. The chain's CDR3 is CASSPSGTGDTGELFF. The CDR3 DNA sequence: TGTGCCAGCAGTCCCTCCGGGACAGGGGACACCGGGGAGCTGTTTTTT.

This chain links TRBV29-1 with TRBJ2-1; D is uncertain. V lost 7 bases and J 8 bases, leaving 12 bases between the germline ends. The germline V gene has CDR1 SQVTM and CDR2 ANQGSEA. This CDR3 contains 11 residues. The CDR3 nucleotides are TGCAGCGCGGCAAAAGGCGATGAGCAGTTCTTC. It encodes CSAAKGDEQFF.

The chain combines TRBV7-6 with TRBJ2-2, with D possibly TRBD2 on 7 matching bases. Germline lookup yields CDR1 SGHVS and CDR2 FNYEAQ. The CDR3 has 17 residues. Trimming cost V 2 bases and J 7 bases, with 20 bases left between them. The CDR3 region is CASSLRVGGGSRGELFF. The CDR3 coding sequence is TGTGCCAGCAGCTTAAGGGTCGGCGGGGGCTCGCGCGGGGAGCTGTTTTTT. Full variable domain (missing parts from reference TRBV7-6 and TRBJ2-2): GAGVSQSPRYKVTKRGQDVALRCDPISGHVSLYWYRQALGQGPEFLTYFNYEAQQDKSGLPNDRFSAERPEGSISTLTIQRTEQRDSAMYRCASSLRVGGGSRGELFFGEGSRLTVL.

V gene TRBV4-1 combines with J gene TRBJ2-3; 10 bases are a match to TRBD2. The CDR3 extends over 17 amino acids. V shed 4 bases, J shed 4 bases, and the junction held 11 bases outside the gene matches. Looked up from germline, CDR1 is MGHRA and CDR2 is YSYEKL. The CDR3 sequence: CASSPRTLAGVSDTQYF. In DNA, the CDR3 is TGCGCCAGCAGCCCCCGGACGCTAGCGGGGGTCTCAGATACGCAGTATTTT.

The chain is built from TRBV4-3 and TRBJ2-5; TRBD1 agrees at 7 bases. The CDR3 runs 15 residues. Trimming at V came to 0 bases and at J to 5 bases, leaving 6 bases not matched to a gene. CDR1 is LGHNA and CDR2 is YSLEER in the germline V gene. As DNA, the CDR3 is TGCGCCAGCAGCCAAGACCACAGGGGATTGGAGACCCAGTACTTC. Its protein product is CASSQDHRGLETQYF.

This clonotype was seen a few times. V usage is TRBV20-1 and J usage is TRBJ2-7; 8 nucleotides line up with TRBD2. In germline, CDR1 is DFQATT, CDR2 SNEGSKA (reference sequence). V shed 0 bases, J shed 4 bases, and the junction held 5 bases outside the gene matches. The CDR3 covers 14 residues. The CDR3: CSARDGGRRYEQYF. DNA for the CDR3: TGCAGTGCTAGAGACGGCGGGAGGCGATACGAGCAGTACTTC.

This sequence joins TRBV29-1 and TRBJ2-7, with TRBD2 identical over 7 bases. Trimming removed 2 bases from V and 2 bases from J; junction bases left unmatched: 0. The germline CDR1 and CDR2 sequences are SQVTM and ANQGSEA. The CDR3 sequence is 12 residues long. CDR3 region: CSVELAAYEQYF. The CDR3, as DNA: TGCAGCGTTGAACTAGCGGCCTACGAGCAGTACTTC.

J is TRBJ2-5 and V is TRBV7-8, with no clear D. Trimming took 3 bases from V and 2 from J, leaving 13 bases between them. The germline V gene has CDR1 SGHVS and CDR2 FQNEAQ. This CDR3 region has 15 residues. The CDR3 DNA sequence: TGTGCCAGCAGCTTCATTGGGGTTGGGCAAGAGACCCAGTACTTC. Amino acids: CASSFIGVGQETQYF.

This clonotype was counted between two and nine times. The chain couples TRBV11-2 to TRBJ2-1; D tentatively reads TRBD1 or TRBD2 (5 bases each). Looked up from germline, CDR1 is SGHAT and CDR2 is FQNNGV. V gave up 9 bases and J gave up 4 bases, with 19 bases separating them. This CDR3 is built from 15 residues. CDR3 amino acids: CASRTRDGIYNEQFF. For the CDR3, the DNA is TGTGCCAGTAGGACCCGGGACGGAATATACAATGAGCAGTTCTTC.

The table lists this clonotype with a few counts. This chain links TRBV20-1 with TRBJ2-2; possible D gene TRBD2, 5 bases. The CDR3 consists of 13 residues. Trimming removed 3 bases from V and 5 bases from J, with 10 bases in between. Per the germline V gene, CDR1 is DFQATT and CDR2 is SNEGSKA (reference sequence). The CDR3 is CSARLTGTGELFF. The CDR3 DNA is TGCAGTGCTAGGCTCACGGGGACCGGGGAGCTGTTTTTT.

This clonotype was detected only a few times. This chain connects TRBV29-1 to TRBJ2-4; D is uncertain. V gave up 4 bases and J gave up 6 bases, with 13 bases separating them. In germline, CDR1 is SQVTM, CDR2 ANQGSEA. This CDR3 has 13 residues. The CDR3 DNA follows: TGCAGCGTTGCTGGCAGAACGGTAAACATTCAGTACTTC. Translating gives CSVAGRTVNIQYF.